These 21 T cell receptor beta chains originate from one sample sequenced in a study of cytomegalovirus exposure and HLA in healthy donors. The PCR employed 60 Vbeta primers together with 13 Jbeta primers. Sequencing used immunoSEQ multiplex PCR; TCRdb keeps in-frame clones, though not all of them. The table records about 59,000 clones, roughly 80% of them present only once. Sequences were obtained from PBMCs. The receptors shown here come from a woman aged 40 to 50 in good health and CMV-seronegative.

The chain has TRBV4-3 and TRBJ2-7; 7 bases align to TRBD1. V lost 3 bases and J lost 5; bases outside the gene matches: 7. Germline V gene data show CDR1 as LGHNA and CDR2 as YSLEER. The length of the CDR3 is 14 residues. In DNA, the CDR3 is TGCGCCAGCAGCCAGCGACAGGGTTCCCACGAGCAGTACTTC. It encodes CASSQRQGSHEQYF.

J is TRBJ2-7 and V is TRBV28; D may be TRBD2 (5 bases). From germline, CDR1 is MDHEN and CDR2 SYDVKM. This CDR3 is 13 amino acids long. The ends were cut back, 8 bases at V and 0 bases at J, with 11 bases in the middle. CDR3 protein: CASGAVSSYEQYF. CDR3 nucleotide sequence: TGTGCCAGCGGAGCGGTGAGCTCCTACGAGCAGTACTTC.

V is TRBV20-1 and J is TRBJ2-5; a weak D match, TRBD2 (5 bases). V was trimmed by 3 bases and J by 9 bases, leaving 8 bases between them. The CDR3 has 10 amino acids. The germline V gene encodes CDR1 DFQATT and CDR2 SNEGSKA (reference sequence). The CDR3 region is CSASMEAQYF. The CDR3 nucleotides are TGCAGTGCTAGTATGGAGGCCCAGTACTTC.

The table lists this clone with a few counts. The chain couples TRBV19 to TRBJ2-7; TRBD2 aligns across 9 bases. CDR3 size: 15 residues. Germline CDR1 and CDR2: LNHDA and SQIVND (reference sequence). With V trimmed by 3 bases and J by 6 bases, 9 bases remained unmatched. CDR3 residues: CASSIGGGALFEQYF. The CDR3 coding sequence is TGTGCCAGTAGTATTGGCGGGGGGGCCCTCTTCGAGCAGTACTTC.

Remarks on this clone: Other nucleotide sequences in the sample specify the same CDR3. V is TRBV1 and J is TRBJ2-5; the table's D gene call, TRBD2, was not cross checked with the DNA. TRBV1 represents a pseudogene. The CDR3 contains 17 residues. The CDR3 coding sequence is TGCACCAGTAGCCAACGGATTAACGCGGGAGAGGAAGAGACCCAGTACTTC. As protein: CTSSQRINAGEEETQYF.

This clone was detected a few times. J is TRBJ1-3 and V is TRBV19; possible D gene TRBD1, 5 bases. From germline, CDR1 is LNHDA and CDR2 SQIVND (reference sequence). CDR3 length: 17 residues. Trimming shortened V by 8 bases and J by 0 bases, and 20 bases separated the two germline ends. DNA of the CDR3: TGTGCCAGTTCCAGATATGATACAGGATCCTCTGGAAACACCATATATTTT. Amino acids: CASSRYDTGSSGNTIYF.

The chain recombines TRBV5-1 with TRBJ2-5; D might be TRBD1 (5 bases). The V gene lost 0 bases and the J gene lost 3 bases, with 6 bases spanning the gap. Germline lookup yields CDR1 SGHRS and CDR2 YFSETQ. The CDR3 is made up of 13 amino acids. The CDR3 bases are TGCGCCAGCAGCTTGGTGACAGAAGAGACCCAGTACTTC. It translates to CASSLVTEETQYF.

V is TRBV25-1 and J is TRBJ1-4; D is unresolved. The CDR3 contains 14 residues. Per the germline V gene, CDR1 is MGHDK and CDR2 is SYGVNS. V was trimmed by 0 bases and J by 6 bases, leaving 8 bases between them. CDR3 loop: CASSEYTRDEKLFF. CDR3 nucleotide sequence: TGTGCCAGCAGTGAATATACGAGGGATGAAAAACTGTTTTTT.

This clone turned up a few times. This chain uses TRBV29-1 with TRBJ2-3; 9 positions match TRBD2. V gave up 5 bases and J gave up 1 base; unmatched junction bases: 10. CDR1 is SQVTM and CDR2 is ANQGSEA in the germline V gene. This CDR3 spans 16 amino acids. This CDR3 reads CSVSTGTSIGTDTQYF. CDR3 nucleotide sequence: TGCAGCGTTTCCACCGGGACTAGCATTGGCACAGATACGCAGTATTTT.

The CDR3 region is CASSFRGTNEKLFF. The CDR3 coding sequence is TGTGCCAGCAGCTTCAGGGGGACTAATGAAAAACTGTTTTTT. This chain links TRBV5-4 with TRBJ1-4; 7 bases map to TRBD1. J gave up 2 bases and V 2 bases, and 0 bases lay outside the gene matches. Germline V gives CDR1 SGHNT, CDR2 YYREEE (reference sequence). The CDR3 extends over 14 amino acids. The full variable domain, its missing parts supplied by reference TRBV5-4 and TRBJ1-4, is ETGVTQSPTHLIKTRGQQVTLRCSSQSGHNTVSWYQQALGQGPQFIFQYYREEENGRGNFPPRFSGLQFPNYSSELNVNALELDDSALYLCASSFRGTNEKLFFGSGTQLSVL.

The chain couples TRBV6-1 to TRBJ2-7; TRBD2 might be the D (6 bases). This CDR3 spans 15 amino acids. Germline V CDR1 and CDR2: MNHNS, SASEGT. The V gene lost 0 bases and the J gene lost 4 bases, with 13 bases spanning the gap. The CDR3 DNA reads as TGTGCCAGCAGTGAAGCCCCGGGACTCCTATACGAGCAGTACTTC. Encoded protein: CASSEAPGLLYEQYF.

The chain uses TRBV5-4 and TRBJ1-3; TRBD1 might be the D (6 bases). The CDR3 consists of 16 residues. With 5 bases removed from V and 0 bases from J, the gap between germline ends came to 15 bases. Germline assignment: CDR1 SGHNT and CDR2 YYREEE (reference sequence). The CDR3 is CASSYRQASSGNTIYF. DNA of the CDR3: TGTGCCAGCAGTTACCGACAGGCTAGCTCTGGAAACACCATATATTTT.

CDR3 bases: TGTGCCAGCAGCTCCCCCGGGACTAGCGGGAGATACGAGCAGTACTTC. This sequence encodes CASSSPGTSGRYEQYF. This chain joins TRBV5-4 and TRBJ2-7, with 14 positions matching TRBD2. The CDR3 is made up of 16 amino acids. The junction had 6 bases not matched to a gene; V was cut back by 3 bases and J by 4 bases. Per the germline V gene, CDR1 is SGHNT and CDR2 is YYREEE (reference sequence). The whole variable domain, filled in from reference TRBV5-4 and TRBJ2-7, reads ETGVTQSPTHLIKTRGQQVTLRCSSQSGHNTVSWYQQALGQGPQFIFQYYREEENGRGNFPPRFSGLQFPNYSSELNVNALELDDSALYLCASSSPGTSGRYEQYFGPGTRLTVT.

The gene calls are TRBV28 and TRBJ2-3, with 12 bases identical to TRBD2. V trimming: 7 bases; J trimming: 2 bases; junction bases outside the gene matches: 7. Germline CDR1 is MDHEN and CDR2 is SYDVKM. The CDR3 is 16 residues long. The DNA of the CDR3 is TGTGCCAGCACCCCGGGACTAGCGGGCCTCACAGATACGCAGTATTTT. This sequence encodes CASTPGLAGLTDTQYF.

The rearrangement joins TRBV6-6 to TRBJ2-2; D gene ambiguous. The V and J ends lost 2 bases and 1 base respectively, with 8 bases between them. This CDR3 spans 15 amino acids. The germline CDR1 and CDR2 sequences are MNHNY and SVGAGI (reference sequence). Here the CDR3 reads CASSYARQNTGELFF. CDR3 sequence (DNA): TGTGCCAGCAGTTACGCGAGACAGAACACCGGGGAGCTGTTTTTT.

The chain has TRBV4-1 and TRBJ2-3, with TRBD2 matching over 11 bases. CDR3 length equals 16 residues. Per the germline V gene, CDR1 is MGHRA and CDR2 is YSYEKL. V lost 1 base, J lost 5 bases, and 5 bases stayed unmatched. The DNA of the CDR3 is TGCGCCAGCAGCCAAGGGCGGCTAGCGGGAGGAGATACGCAGTATTTT. Protein sequence: CASSQGRLAGGDTQYF.

The rearrangement links TRBV5-8 to TRBJ2-1; 12 bases match TRBD2. Germline V gene lookup returns CDR1 SGHTS and CDR2 YDEGEE. CDR3 length equals 15 residues. J was trimmed by 9 bases and V by 0 bases; bases with no gene match: 4. CDR3 DNA sequence: TGTGCCAGCAGCTTGGGACTAGCGGGAGTTGGTGAGCAGTTCTTC. It translates to CASSLGLAGVGEQFF.

The chain carries TRBV5-4 and TRBJ2-1; 7 nucleotides agree with TRBD1. The CDR3 loop spans 15 amino acids. After removal of 5 bases from V and 3 bases from J, the junction contained 8 bases not matched to a gene. In germline, CDR1 is SGHNT, CDR2 YYREEE (reference sequence). CDR3 protein: CASSFDRDDYNEQFF. DNA of the CDR3: TGTGCCAGCAGTTTTGACAGGGATGACTACAATGAGCAGTTCTTC.

V usage is TRBV19 and J usage is TRBJ1-2; TRBD1 aligns across 9 bases. In germline, CDR1 is LNHDA, CDR2 SQIVND (reference sequence). V was pared by 6 bases and J by 2 bases, with 1 base of the junction left unmatched. CDR3 length: 13 amino acids. The CDR3 DNA reads as TGTGCCAGTAGAGGGACAGGGAACTATGGCTACACCTTC. Amino acids: CASRGTGNYGYTF.

This chain's CDR3 is CASSRGVGIEETQYF. CDR3 sequence (DNA): TGTGCCAGTAGCCGGGGGGTGGGGATTGAAGAGACCCAGTACTTC. This chain uses TRBV19 with TRBJ2-5; 7 positions match TRBD2. The germline V gene encodes CDR1 LNHDA and CDR2 SQIVND (reference sequence). V gave up 6 bases and J gave up 3 bases; unmatched junction bases: 10. The CDR3 extends over 15 amino acids.

The rearrangement links TRBV27 to TRBJ1-5; D call uncertain. This CDR3 is 12 amino acids long. Trimming removed 4 bases from V and 2 bases from J, with 3 bases in between. Germline CDR1 and CDR2: MNHEY and SMNVEV (reference sequence). The CDR3 coding sequence is TGTGCCAGCAGTTCTGGCAATCAGCCCCAGCATTTT. This sequence encodes CASSSGNQPQHF.